This T cell receptor beta chain was identified during a study of naive and memory T cell subsets. Study-level points and caveats: Naive and memory subsets had different power law exponents for TCR abundance.

This CDR3 is built from 17 residues. The ends were cut back, 0 bases at V and 2 bases at J, with 17 bases in the middle. CDR1 is SGHNT and CDR2 is YYREEE in the germline V gene (reference sequence). This clonotype is medium-sized. The antigen is not known. Both TRBC1 and TRBC2 were covered by a beta constant-region primer of two equimolar oligonucleotides. Ligated cDNA was amplified by four rounds of PCR with nested alpha and beta constant-region primers and SP2. TCRdb passed the UMI-ligation and nested PCR reads through MiXCR, listing each CDR3 protein once. Here the sample spans tens of thousands of distinct CDR3 sequences, around 20% being singletons. Cells stained for CD3, CD4, CD8, CD45RA, CD27 and viability were sorted into four CD45RA/CD27 subsets.

This receptor was taken from a human donor in good health. The source material was effector memory CD4+ T cells from blood. Stated subset: effector memory, CD45RA- CD27-. This sequence joins TRBV5-4 and TRBJ1-1, with D possibly being TRBD1 (5 bases). CDR3 sequence (DNA): TGTGCCAGCAGCTTGGGCGGGGCAGGGATAGGAAACACTGAAGCTTTCTTT. This codes for CASSLGGAGIGNTEAFF. The variable domain in full, completed from reference TRBV5-4 and TRBJ1-1, reads ETGVTQSPTHLIKTRGQQVTLRCSSQSGHNTVSWYQQALGQGPQFIFQYYREEENGRGNFPPRFSGLQFPNYSSELNVNALELDDSALYLCASSLGGAGIGNTEAFFGQGTRLTVV.